The present entry profiles one T cell receptor beta chain with its context. The V gene lost 5 bases and the J gene lost 2 bases, with 20 bases spanning the gap. This CDR3 comprises 17 residues. Germline V gene sequence: CDR1 SGHTA, CDR2 FQGNSA. In the source study's methods: Nucleated cell number was recorded as an estimate derived from reference gene primer amplification. Assay used: immunoSEQ multiplex PCR; TCRdb lists only in-frame clones, some missing. The D gene and trimming were derived from the DNA, and the V and J assignments and clone size from that table. This table has roughly 300,000 clones, roughly 84% appearing once. This sample was taken from a study of blood T cell repertoires in COVID-19.

This sequence was found in a human donor with COVID-19, enrolled during active disease. The donor label of this sample is uncertain. The chain is built from TRBV7-2 and TRBJ2-3; TRBD1 might be the D (5 bases). Material: peripheral blood. In DNA form, the CDR3 reads TGTGCCAGCAGCGGCCCGTCCCAACAGGATCCCACAGATACGCAGTATTTT. Translating it yields CASSGPSQQDPTDTQYF.